Shown below are 28 T cell receptor beta chains from a single sample sequenced in a study of control samples from healthy donors and cancer patients. Libraries were prepared by immunoSEQ multiplex PCR; TCRdb keeps only in-frame clonotypes and omits some of them. Here the sample spans almost 90,000 clones, about nine tenths being singletons. Sample: blood. These receptors came from a young man in good health.

The chain combines TRBV10-2 with TRBJ2-3; 10 bases line up with TRBD2. With V trimmed by 6 bases and J by 7 bases, 10 bases remained unmatched. The CDR3 has 15 residues. From germline, CDR1 is WSHSY and CDR2 SAAADI. The CDR3 region is CASRGLAGVGNTQYF. CDR3 bases: TGCGCCAGCAGAGGCCTAGCGGGGGTAGGAAATACGCAGTATTTT.

The rearrangement links TRBV9 to TRBJ2-1; D remains unclear. V lost 0 bases and J lost 4, with 8 bases in between. The CDR3 runs 14 residues. CDR1 and CDR2 from the germline V gene are SGDLS and YYNGEE. CDR3 sequence reads: CASSVDRAYNEQFF. In DNA, the CDR3 is TGTGCCAGCAGCGTAGACAGAGCTTACAATGAGCAGTTCTTC.

The CDR3 loop reads CASSPHGLQRTNTGELFF. The CDR3, as DNA: TGCGCCAGCAGCCCCCACGGGTTGCAGCGGACGAACACCGGGGAGCTGTTTTTT. The gene calls are TRBV4-1 and TRBJ2-2; D perhaps matches TRBD2 (5 bases). CDR1 is MGHRA and CDR2 is YSYEKL in the germline V gene. CDR3 size: 18 residues. Trimming removed 4 bases from V and 0 bases from J, with 18 bases in between.

V is TRBV5-4 and J is TRBJ2-5, with TRBD1 matching 7 bases. Germline lookup yields CDR1 SGHNT and CDR2 YYREEE (reference sequence). Trimming removed 4 bases from V and 9 bases from J; junction bases left unmatched: 18. The CDR3 sequence is 16 residues long. CDR3 DNA sequence: TGTGCCAGCAGCGATACTCGAGTCCAAGCGCAGGGGGCCCAGTACTTC. This gives the protein CASSDTRVQAQGAQYF.

V gene TRBV7-9 combines with J gene TRBJ1-5, with TRBD1 matching 10 bases. The CDR3 is made up of 15 amino acids. Germline values: CDR1 SEHNR, CDR2 FQNEAQ (reference sequence). Germline trimming cut 4 bases from V and 1 base from J; bases unmatched to any gene: 1. The CDR3 region has the DNA TGTGCCAGCAGCTCGGGACAGGGGAGCAATCAGCCCCAGCATTTT. This translates into CASSSGQGSNQPQHF.

V and J are TRBV15 and TRBJ1-5, with 7 bases matching TRBD1. CDR3 length: 13 amino acids. CDR1 is LNHNV and CDR2 is YYDKDF in the germline V gene (reference sequence). Trimming removed 6 bases from V and 2 bases from J; junction bases left unmatched: 1. The CDR3: CATSQGGNQPQHF. CDR3 sequence (DNA): TGTGCCACCAGTCAGGGGGGCAATCAGCCCCAGCATTTT.

The CDR3 protein is CASSGTDGVAEYF. The CDR3 nucleotides read TGTGCCAGCAGCGGAACCGATGGGGTCGCCGAGTACTTC. The V and J genes are TRBV5-4 and TRBJ2-5, with D unresolved. Germline CDR1 SGHNT, CDR2 YYREEE (reference sequence). The CDR3 is made up of 13 amino acids. Trimming removed 4 bases at V and 12 bases at J, with 19 bases between.

V and J are TRBV24-1 and TRBJ2-1; D remains ambiguous. This CDR3 contains 17 residues. V dropped 5 bases and J dropped 3 bases, with 19 bases sitting between them. Germline V lookup: CDR1 KGHDR, CDR2 SFDVKD. The CDR3 loop is CATSAADAGGFYNEQFF. The CDR3 DNA follows: TGTGCCACCAGTGCGGCCGACGCAGGTGGATTCTACAATGAGCAGTTCTTC.

The chain couples TRBV2 to TRBJ2-7; D perhaps matches TRBD2 (5 bases). The V end lost 4 bases, the J end lost 3 bases, and 10 bases lay between the germline ends. Germline lookup yields CDR1 SNHLY and CDR2 FYNNEI. This CDR3 has 13 residues. Here the CDR3 DNA reads TGTGCCAGCAGTGTTGAGCGGAGCTACGAGCAGTACTTC. It translates to CASSVERSYEQYF.

Sample share makes this clone medium-sized (0.01 to 0.1%). The chain has TRBV6-5 and TRBJ1-1; D is uncertain. The germline V gene encodes CDR1 MNHEY and CDR2 SVGAGI. V gave up 4 bases and J gave up 3 bases, with 9 bases separating them. The CDR3 covers 13 residues. Here the CDR3 DNA reads TGTGCCAGCAGTTGGGGAGTGGACACTGAAGCTTTCTTT. Translation: CASSWGVDTEAFF.

This chain joins TRBV11-3 and TRBJ2-1; 7 nucleotides line up with TRBD2. The CDR3 consists of 18 residues. After removal of 0 bases from V and 5 bases from J, the junction contained 13 bases not matched to a gene. The germline gives CDR1 SGHNT, CDR2 YENEEA. CDR3 bases: TGTGCCAGCAGCTTAGATCTCGGGGGGTCTAGCGGACACAATGAGCAGTTCTTC. Its protein is CASSLDLGGSSGHNEQFF.

The gene calls are TRBV5-1 and TRBJ2-2; D not certain. CDR1 is SGHRS, CDR2 YFSETQ, per germline. The ends were cut back, 4 bases at V and 4 bases at J, with 11 bases in the middle. The CDR3 extends over 14 amino acids. The chain's CDR3 is CASSTGQSTGELFF. In nucleotides, the CDR3 is TGCGCCAGCAGCACGGGTCAGTCCACCGGGGAGCTGTTTTTT.

This chain connects TRBV6-5 to TRBJ2-1; no clear D gene. Germline CDR1 is MNHEY and CDR2 is SVGAGI. The germline V and J ends were trimmed by 7 bases and 4 bases, with 8 bases remaining between them. This CDR3 contains 12 residues. The CDR3 DNA is TGTGCCAGCAACAACCCTTACAATGAGCAGTTCTTC. As protein: CASNNPYNEQFF.

The rearrangement joins TRBV5-5 to TRBJ2-1; no reliable D call. Germline V gene lookup returns CDR1 SGHKS and CDR2 YYEKEE (reference sequence). With 4 bases removed from V and 8 bases from J, the gap between germline ends came to 19 bases. The CDR3 extends over 15 amino acids. Here the CDR3 reads CASSPTVVINHEQFF. In DNA form, the CDR3 reads TGTGCCAGCAGCCCAACAGTAGTAATAAATCATGAGCAGTTCTTC. Full variable domain (remainder filled in from reference TRBV5-5 and TRBJ2-1): DAGVTQSPTHLIKTRGQQVTLRCSPISGHKSVSWYQQVLGQGPQFIFQYYEKEERGRGNFPDRFSARQFPNYSSELNVNALLLGDSALYLCASSPTVVINHEQFFGPGTRLTVL.

This sequence joins TRBV6-5 and TRBJ1-1; 7 nucleotides line up with TRBD1. J was trimmed by 6 bases and V by 2 bases; bases with no gene match: 12. The CDR3 length is 16 residues. Germline assignment: CDR1 MNHEY and CDR2 SVGAGI. The CDR3 region is CASSYRGRPLDAEAFF. The CDR3 DNA reads as TGTGCCAGCAGTTACAGGGGGCGACCGTTGGACGCTGAAGCTTTCTTT.

The rearrangement links TRBV5-1 to TRBJ1-2; 7 positions agree with TRBD1. CDR3 length: 13 residues. With V trimmed by 6 bases and J by 2 bases, 4 bases remained unmatched. Germline values: CDR1 SGHRS, CDR2 YFSETQ. The CDR3 DNA reads TGCGCCAGCAATATAGGGGGCAACTATGGCTACACCTTC. This codes for CASNIGGNYGYTF.

The chain employs TRBV10-1 and TRBJ1-2; 7 nucleotides align to TRBD1. CDR1 is WNHNN and CDR2 is SYGVQD in the germline V gene (reference sequence). This CDR3 is built from 13 residues. Unmatched junction bases numbered 5, after V lost 6 bases and J lost 4 bases. CDR3 DNA sequence: TGCGCCAGCAGACCCGACAGGGCCTATGGCTACACCTTC. It yields the protein CASRPDRAYGYTF.

V and J are TRBV10-3 and TRBJ1-1, with D tentatively TRBD1 (5 bases). From germline, CDR1 is ENHRY and CDR2 SYGVKD. This CDR3 is 16 amino acids long. V dropped 2 bases and J dropped 0 bases, with 13 bases sitting between them. The DNA for the CDR3 is TGTGCCATCAGTGAGGGGACCGCCCTTATGAACACTGAAGCTTTCTTT. This codes for CAISEGTALMNTEAFF.

The J gene is TRBJ2-3, the V gene TRBV5-4, with TRBD2 identical over 11 bases. V was clipped by 4 bases and J by 2 bases; unmatched bases: 6. This CDR3 spans 16 amino acids. Germline assignment: CDR1 SGHNT and CDR2 YYREEE (reference sequence). For the CDR3, the DNA is TGTGCCAGCAGCCGGGCTAGCGGGGGGACCACAGATACGCAGTATTTT. It yields the protein CASSRASGGTTDTQYF.

This rearrangement joins TRBV5-1 to TRBJ2-3; D uncertain. The V gene lost 0 bases and the J gene lost 2 bases, with 10 bases spanning the gap. The CDR3 is made up of 15 amino acids. Germline assignment: CDR1 SGHRS and CDR2 YFSETQ. The CDR3 nucleotides are TGCGCCAGCAGCTTGGAAAGGACGGACACAGATACGCAGTATTTT. It specifies CASSLERTDTDTQYF.

This clone was observed a single time. This chain links TRBV7-2 with TRBJ1-1, with D unclear. This CDR3 contains 12 residues. Between the trimmed V and J ends, which lost 1 base and 11 bases, there was a span of 11 bases. Germline values: CDR1 SGHTA, CDR2 FQGNSA. CDR3 DNA: TGTGCCAGCAGCTTAGAGGGTGGTCGGGCTTTCTTT. It is translated as CASSLEGGRAFF.

As concerns this clone: The same CDR3 can be traced to other DNA sequences in this sample. V gene TRBV6-5 combines with J gene TRBJ2-1; D might be TRBD1 or TRBD2, each matching 5 bases. The germline V gene encodes CDR1 MNHEY and CDR2 SVGAGI. Trimming removed 3 bases at V and 0 bases at J, with 9 bases between. The CDR3 is 15 amino acids. CDR3 sequence: CASSYGTGSYNEQFF. In nucleotides, the CDR3 is TGTGCCAGCAGTTATGGGACGGGCTCCTACAATGAGCAGTTCTTC.

V gene TRBV2 combines with J gene TRBJ2-4; D may be TRBD1 (5 bases). This CDR3 has 19 amino acids. V lost 5 bases, J lost 0 bases, and 23 bases lay in between. Germline lookup yields CDR1 SNHLY and CDR2 FYNNEI. In nucleotides, the CDR3 is TGTGCCAGCAGTTCCAGGGAAGACTCTTGGGGTCTAGCCAAAAACATTCAGTACTTC. The encoded protein is CASSSREDSWGLAKNIQYF. The full variable domain, its missing parts supplied by reference TRBV2 and TRBJ2-4, is EPEVTQTPSHQVTQMGQEVILRCVPISNHLYFYWYRQILGQKVEFLVSFYNNEISEKSEIFDDQFSVERPDGSNFTLKIRSTKLEDSAMYFCASSSREDSWGLAKNIQYFGAGTRLSVL.

The CDR3 sequence: CASSTGTGIYNEQFF. The CDR3 bases are TGTGCCAGCAGCACCGGGACAGGGATTTATAATGAGCAGTTCTTC. The J gene is TRBJ2-1, the V gene TRBV7-9, with 9 bases that match TRBD1. The CDR3 has 15 amino acids. CDR1 and CDR2 (germline): SEHNR, FQNEAQ (reference sequence). V lost 5 bases and J lost 7; bases outside the gene matches: 9.

This rearrangement joins TRBV30 to TRBJ1-5; 7 nucleotides line up with TRBD1. The CDR3 has 15 residues. Looked up from germline, CDR1 is GTSNPN and CDR2 is SVGIG (reference sequence). Trimming cost V 0 bases and J 4 bases; bases outside gene matches: 6. In DNA form, the CDR3 reads TGTGCCTGGAGTGTACCGGGACAGCGGAATCAGCCCCAGCATTTT. Its protein product is CAWSVPGQRNQPQHF.

V gene TRBV15 combines with J gene TRBJ1-1; D remains unclear. This CDR3 spans 12 amino acids. From germline, CDR1 is LNHNV and CDR2 YYDKDF (reference sequence). V was trimmed by 5 bases and J by 0 bases, leaving 4 bases between them. The DNA of the CDR3 is TGTGCCACCAGCCCGATGAACACTGAAGCTTTCTTT. Translation gives CATSPMNTEAFF.

This clone appeared once. The V gene is TRBV10-3, the J gene TRBJ1-1, with D possibly being TRBD1 (5 bases). CDR3 length: 14 amino acids. Per germline, CDR1 ENHRY and CDR2 SYGVKD. Between the trimmed V and J ends, which lost 2 bases and 0 bases, there was a span of 7 bases. CDR3 sequence (DNA): TGTGCCATCAGTGAGGGGACCGTGAACACTGAAGCTTTCTTT. This codes for CAISEGTVNTEAFF.

For the CDR3, the DNA is TGTGCCAGCACACTCCACTCCAGACTAGCGGGGGGCCCGGGGAACGAGCAGTACTTC. Its protein is CASTLHSRLAGGPGNEQYF. This chain uses TRBV27 with TRBJ2-7; 13 bases line up with TRBD2. V gave up 7 bases and J gave up 5 bases; unmatched junction bases: 20. Germline V gene sequence: CDR1 MNHEY, CDR2 SMNVEV (reference sequence). This CDR3 contains 19 residues.